Listed below are T cell receptor beta chains from one sample, sequenced in a study of T cells in Graves' hyperthyroidism and ophthalmopathy. MiXCR, applied by TCRdb to the multiplex PCR reads, yields one record per CDR3 protein. The sample shows more than 300,000 distinct CDR3 sequences, roughly 17% of them seen only once. Specimen: blood. These receptors all stem from a woman aged 30 to 39 with Graves' hyperthyroidism that later progressed to Graves' ophthalmopathy. Each CDR3 is given with its conserved first and last residue. Fields, in order: V gene, D gene, clone size, J gene, CDR3 DNA, CDR3 protein. The D gene is left open where the match is weak. Part of the rows lack a size; the others show once, few, many or a class for expanded clones.

>TRBV30|-|many|TRBJ1-2
TGTGCCTCAACTCGACGGGGGACGGGGGATGGCTACACCTTC
CASTRRGTGDGYTF
>TRBV6-9|TRBD1|few|TRBJ1-2
TGTGCCAGCAGATTACAGGGGGATGGCTACACCTTC
CASRLQGDGYTF
>TRBV6-1|TRBD1|many|TRBJ2-3
TGTGCCAGCAGGCGGACAGGGGGGGATACGCAGTATTTT
CASRRTGGDTQYF
>TRBV5-8|-|few|TRBJ1-5
TGTGCCAGCAGCTTGGGGGATAATAGCAATCAGCCCCAGCATTTT
CASSLGDNSNQPQHF
>TRBV15|TRBD2|many|TRBJ2-3
TGTGCCACCAGCAGAGAAACTAGCGGGGGAGATACGCAGTATTTT
CATSRETSGGDTQYF
>TRBV6-1|TRBD2|many|TRBJ2-2
TGTGCCAGCAGGAGAACTAGCGGGAGCCGGTACCCCACCGGGGGGCTGTTTTTT
CASRRTSGSRYPTGGLFF
>TRBV28|-|-|TRBJ1-5
TGTGCCAGCAACTCCGGAGGGACGGGCAATCAGCCCCAGCATTTT
CASNSGGTGNQPQHF
>TRBV5-1|TRBD1|-|TRBJ1-2
TGCGCCAGCAGCCCGGGACAGGGGCTAAATGGCTACACCTTC
CASSPGQGLNGYTF
>TRBV30|-|many|TRBJ1-1
TGTGCCTGGAGCCGGGGAGGAGACACTGAAGCTTTCTTT
CAWSRGGDTEAFF
>TRBV7-9|-|-|TRBJ2-7
TGTGCCAGCAGCTCCACACTATCCGGGACTGCGTACGAGCAGTACTTC
CASSSTLSGTAYEQYF
>TRBV29-1|TRBD2|many|TRBJ2-3
TGCAGCGTCGGGGGGAAGGGTACGTCAGATACGCAGTATTTT
CSVGGKGTSDTQYF
>TRBV12-3/TRBV12-4|-|many|TRBJ2-1
TGTGCCAGCACCACAGGGCTCCGCAATGAGCAGTTCTTC
CASTTGLRNEQFF
>TRBV10-3|TRBD1|many|TRBJ2-1
TGTGCCATCAGGGGGGACAGGGGGTCCTTTGGGTCCTACAATGAGCAGTTCTTC
CAIRGDRGSFGSYNEQFF
>TRBV7-8|-|-|TRBJ1-3
TGTGCCAGCAGCTTACTTACCGCTCCCTCTGGAAACACCATATATTTT
CASSLLTAPSGNTIYF
>TRBV6-1|TRBD2|many|TRBJ2-1
TGTGCCAGCAGGGTACTAGCGGGAGTTTCCTACAATGAGCAGTTCTTC
CASRVLAGVSYNEQFF
>TRBV30|-|-|TRBJ2-7
TGTGCCTGGAGTGTTTTGCGGGTGAACATCTACGAGCAGTACTTC
CAWSVLRVNIYEQYF
>TRBV3-1|-|many|TRBJ1-3
TGTGCCAGCAGCCCCGGGACGGTCTCTGGAAACACCATATATTTT
CASSPGTVSGNTIYF
>TRBV30|-|many|TRBJ1-6
TGTGCCTGGAGTGTAATGGGATCACCCCTCCACTTT
CAWSVMGSPLHF
>TRBV6-2/TRBV6-3|-|-|TRBJ2-1
TGTGCCAGCAGTAACCTCCAGGGGGGGGTCTACAATGAGCAGTTCTTC
CASSNLQGGVYNEQFF
>TRBV19|TRBD1|-|TRBJ2-2
TGTGCCAGTACCTACAGGGGATGGGACGCCGGGGAGCTGTTTTTT
CASTYRGWDAGELFF
>TRBV28|-|many|TRBJ1-2
TGTGCCAGCGGAAGGGCAGCTAACTATGGCTACACCTTC
CASGRAANYGYTF
>TRBV30|TRBD2|many|TRBJ2-1
TGTGCCTGGAGTCCTCGCGGGAGTGGCCATGAGCAGTTCTTC
CAWSPRGSGHEQFF
>TRBV20-1|TRBD2|-|TRBJ2-7
TGCAGTGCTAGAGTTTACCGGGAGGGCCGCGAGCAGTACTTC
CSARVYREGREQYF
>TRBV27|TRBD2|-|TRBJ2-5
TGTGCCAGCAGTTACGGGACTAGCGGGAGGGGCGGGACCCAGTACTTC
CASSYGTSGRGGTQYF
>TRBV20-1|TRBD2|many|TRBJ2-7
TGCAGTGCTGCGGGCCTAGCGGGGGACCCGAGCTCCTACGAGCAGTACTTC
CSAAGLAGDPSSYEQYF
>TRBV27|TRBD2|many|TRBJ2-7
TGTGCCAGCAGTTCATATGCCAGCGGGGCGGGGACCTACGAGCAGTACTTC
CASSSYASGAGTYEQYF
>TRBV6-1|-|few|TRBJ2-5
TGTGCCAGCTCAGATTCACAGGGATTGGGAGAGACCCAGTACTTC
CASSDSQGLGETQYF
>TRBV12-3/TRBV12-4|-|many|TRBJ1-3
TGTGCCAGCAGTCCCCGCGTCCGCCAGGCTGGAAACACCATATATTTT
CASSPRVRQAGNTIYF
>TRBV27|-|many|TRBJ1-1
TGTGCCAGCAGACACTATGAAGTCACTGAAGCTTTCTTT
CASRHYEVTEAFF
>TRBV13|-|-|TRBJ2-7
TGTGCCAGCAGCTCCCGTACTAGGGGCGAGCAGTACTTC
CASSSRTRGEQYF
>TRBV7-9|-|-|TRBJ1-2
TGTGCCAGCAGCCTCGGGGGGTCCTATGGCTACACCTTC
CASSLGGSYGYTF
>TRBV7-9|-|-|TRBJ2-1
TGTGCCGGCAGCCCGGTTCGGGGGTACAATGAGCAGTTCTTC
CAGSPVRGYNEQFF
>TRBV18|-|few|TRBJ2-3
TGTGCCAGCTCACCGTTAGAACTCACAGATACGCAGTATTTT
CASSPLELTDTQYF
>TRBV7-2|-|many|TRBJ2-3
TGTGCCAGCAGCTTAGGTCGGAATACGCAGTATTTT
CASSLGRNTQYF
>TRBV28|-|many|TRBJ2-3
TGTGCCAGCAGTCTTGGCGGGTTCGGGACCGATACGCAGTATTTT
CASSLGGFGTDTQYF
>TRBV12-3/TRBV12-4|TRBD2|many|TRBJ2-1
TGTGCCAGCAGTCCAAGCCTAGCGGGAGGGCCCGTCGCACCGGATCGTGAGCAGTTCTTC
CASSPSLAGGPVAPDREQFF
>TRBV25-1|TRBD1|-|TRBJ2-5
TGTGCCAGCAGTGGCTCCACTCCAGGGGGCTCCCGCAACTTC
CASSGSTPGGSRNF
>TRBV12-3/TRBV12-4|-|many|TRBJ2-1
TGTGCCAGCAGTCTCCAGGGAAGATCGCAGTTCTTC
CASSLQGRSQFF
>TRBV28|-|many|TRBJ2-7
TGTGCCAGCAGCTTCCCTTTGGGGGCTTCCTACGAGCAGTACTTC
CASSFPLGASYEQYF
>TRBV29-1|-|many|TRBJ1-1
TGCAGCGTTGGGACACAGAACAGAGGCACTGAAGCTTTCTTT
CSVGTQNRGTEAFF
>TRBV19|-|-|TRBJ2-5
TGTGCCAGTAGTATTTTCTTGTGGGGTATCGAGACCCAGTACTTC
CASSIFLWGIETQYF
>TRBV24-1|-|many|TRBJ2-1
TGTGCCACCAGTGATCTTAGGTCCTCCGGGGAGCAGTTCTTC
CATSDLRSSGEQFF
>TRBV10-3|TRBD2|-|TRBJ2-1
TGTGCCATCAGACCGGGACTAGCGGGTAACAATGAGCAGTTCTTC
CAIRPGLAGNNEQFF
>TRBV7-9|-|many|TRBJ2-7
TGTGCCAGCAGCTCCCTAGACAATCCCGCCTACGAGCAGTACTTC
CASSSLDNPAYEQYF
>TRBV24-1|TRBD2|many|TRBJ2-2
TGTGCCACCAGTGATTCTGGTAGCGGGAGGGCCTATTCCACCGGGGAGCTGTTTTTT
CATSDSGSGRAYSTGELFF
>TRBV20-1|-|many|TRBJ1-1
TGCAGTGCTAGAGACTGGCAGGCGACCACTGAAGCTTTCTTT
CSARDWQATTEAFF
>TRBV6-2/TRBV6-3|TRBD2|few|TRBJ2-3
TGTGCCAGCAGCGAACTAACACCGACTAGCGGGAGAGGAGATACGCAGTATTTT
CASSELTPTSGRGDTQYF
>TRBV6-1|-|many|TRBJ1-6
TGTGCCAGCGTTAGAGACGGCTCCTATAATTCACCCCTCCACTTT
CASVRDGSYNSPLHF
>TRBV11-1|-|many|TRBJ2-1
TGTGCCAGCAGCTTAGGAGAAGAAAGCTCCTACAATGAGCAGTTCTTC
CASSLGEESSYNEQFF